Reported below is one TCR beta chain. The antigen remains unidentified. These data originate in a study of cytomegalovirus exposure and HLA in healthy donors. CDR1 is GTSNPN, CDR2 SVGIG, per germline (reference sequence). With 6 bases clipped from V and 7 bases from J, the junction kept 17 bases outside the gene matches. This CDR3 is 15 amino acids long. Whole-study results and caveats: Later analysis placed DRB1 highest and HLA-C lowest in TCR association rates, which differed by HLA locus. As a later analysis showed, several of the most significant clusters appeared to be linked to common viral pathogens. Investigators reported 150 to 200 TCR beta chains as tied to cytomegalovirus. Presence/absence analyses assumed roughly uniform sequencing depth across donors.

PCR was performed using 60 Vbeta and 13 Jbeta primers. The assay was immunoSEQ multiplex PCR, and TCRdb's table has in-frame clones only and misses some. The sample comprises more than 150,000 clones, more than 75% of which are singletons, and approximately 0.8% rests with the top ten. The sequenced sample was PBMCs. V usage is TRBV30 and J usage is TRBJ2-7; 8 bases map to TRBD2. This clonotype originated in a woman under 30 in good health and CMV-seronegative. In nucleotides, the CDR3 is TGTGCCTGTGACCCTACGGGACTAGTACTATGTGAGCAGTACTTC. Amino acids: CACDPTGLVLCEQYF.